These 5 T cell receptor beta chains were sequenced from one sample in a study of T cell responses to AZD1222 COVID-19 vaccine (dated by TCRdb to the early 2020s). Reading the label with the study, this specimen's time point is: baseline before first vaccination. The library was produced with the immunoSEQ multiplex PCR assay. This is the immuneACCESS table as TCRdb keeps it, with only in-frame sequences that have V and J called. A part of the clones is gone; compared with another copy, unresolved V genes explain less than half, and the rest is unexplained. The sample profile shows 150,000 or so clones; about nine tenths of them were found once. The ten most abundant clones make up about 1.6% of the sample. The material sequenced was peripheral blood, taken on day 0 of AZD1222 vaccination. These receptors came from an adult in good health.

The chain links TRBV7-9 to TRBJ1-1, with D possibly matching TRBD1 (6 bases). Germline V CDR1 and CDR2: SEHNR, FQNEAQ (reference sequence). Trimming left V 5 bases short and J 2 bases short, with 15 bases between. This CDR3 has 15 amino acids. DNA of the CDR3: TGTGCCAGCAGCACCCTGCGAGGGGGAAACACTGAAGCTTTCTTT. As protein: CASSTLRGGNTEAFF.

This chain connects TRBV6-5 to TRBJ2-1; tentative D call: TRBD1 (5 bases). Looked up from germline, CDR1 is MNHEY and CDR2 is SVGAGI. The CDR3 has 12 amino acids. V was shortened by 7 bases and J by 7 bases, with 11 bases between the two germline ends. CDR3 nucleotides: TGTGCCAGCACAGCTCACAGGAATGAGCAGTTCTTC. This sequence encodes CASTAHRNEQFF.

The V and J genes are TRBV29-1 and TRBJ2-1; D remains unclear. CDR3 length: 11 amino acids. Trimming removed 3 bases from V and 5 bases from J, with 5 bases in between. CDR1 and CDR2 from the germline V gene are SQVTM and ANQGSEA. The CDR3 loop reads CSVEVDNEQFF. The CDR3 DNA reads as TGCAGCGTTGAGGTTGACAATGAGCAGTTCTTC.

The sample holds a few counts of this clone. The genes are TRBV5-4 and TRBJ2-3; 11 bases map to TRBD2. The V gene end was trimmed by 2 bases and the J gene end by 5 bases; junction bases not matched to a gene: 4. Germline CDR1 SGHNT, CDR2 YYREEE (reference sequence). The CDR3 has 15 amino acids. The CDR3 sequence is CASSLTSGGRDTQYF. The CDR3 DNA reads as TGTGCCAGCAGCTTAACTAGCGGGGGTAGAGATACGCAGTATTTT.

The V call is TRBV7-3, the J call TRBJ1-2, with D perhaps TRBD1 (6 bases). In germline, CDR1 is SGHTA, CDR2 FQGTGA. CDR3 length: 17 residues. V was cut by 2 bases and J by 1 base, with 17 bases left in between. CDR3: CASSLHRPGTHNYGYTF. In DNA form, the CDR3 reads TGTGCCAGCAGCTTACATCGTCCCGGGACACATAACTATGGCTACACCTTC.